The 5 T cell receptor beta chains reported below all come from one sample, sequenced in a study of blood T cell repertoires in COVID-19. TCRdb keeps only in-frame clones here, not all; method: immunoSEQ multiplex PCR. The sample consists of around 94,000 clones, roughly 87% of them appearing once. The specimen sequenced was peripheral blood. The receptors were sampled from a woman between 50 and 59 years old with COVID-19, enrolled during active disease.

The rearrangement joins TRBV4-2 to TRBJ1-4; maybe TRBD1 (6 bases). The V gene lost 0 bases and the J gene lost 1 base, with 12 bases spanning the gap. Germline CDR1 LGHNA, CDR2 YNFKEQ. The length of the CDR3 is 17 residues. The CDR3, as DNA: TGTGCCAGCAGCCAAGATGATGGGGGCGAAACTAATGAAAAACTGTTTTTT. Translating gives CASSQDDGGETNEKLFF.

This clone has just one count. The CDR3 reads CASSPRDREVTDTQYF. In DNA form, the CDR3 reads TGTGCCAGCAGCCCAAGGGACAGGGAGGTCACAGATACGCAGTATTTT. V is TRBV11-3 and J is TRBJ2-3, with TRBD1 matching 9 bases. This CDR3 has 16 amino acids. Trimming removed 5 bases from V and 2 bases from J; junction bases left unmatched: 8. From germline, CDR1 is SGHNT and CDR2 YENEEA.

CDR3 residues: CASSFPKLARPWAQEQFF. CDR3 coding DNA: TGTGCCAGCAGCTTTCCAAAACTAGCACGCCCTTGGGCGCAAGAGCAGTTCTTC. The chain employs TRBV7-2 and TRBJ2-1; tentative D call: TRBD2 (6 bases). The germline V and J ends were trimmed by 3 bases and 10 bases, with 28 bases remaining between them. The CDR3 has 18 residues. In germline, CDR1 is SGHTA, CDR2 FQGNSA.

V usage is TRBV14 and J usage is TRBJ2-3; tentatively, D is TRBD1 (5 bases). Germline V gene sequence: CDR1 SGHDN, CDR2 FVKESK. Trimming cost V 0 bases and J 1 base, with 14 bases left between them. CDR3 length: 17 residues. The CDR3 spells CASSQDRWVGGTDTQYF. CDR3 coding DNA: TGTGCCAGCAGCCAAGATCGCTGGGTAGGGGGCACAGATACGCAGTATTTT. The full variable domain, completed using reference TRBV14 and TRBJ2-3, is EAGVTQFPSHSVIEKGQTVTLRCDPISGHDNLYWYRRVMGKEIKFLLHFVKESKQDESGMPNNRFLAERTGGTYSTLKVQPAELEDSGVYFCASSQDRWVGGTDTQYFGPGTRLTVL.

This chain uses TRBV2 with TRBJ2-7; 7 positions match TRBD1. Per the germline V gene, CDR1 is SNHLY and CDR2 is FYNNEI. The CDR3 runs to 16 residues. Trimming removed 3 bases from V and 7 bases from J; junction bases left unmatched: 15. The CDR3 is CASSERQGGDVQEQYF. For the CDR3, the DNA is TGTGCCAGCAGTGAGAGACAGGGCGGAGATGTACAAGAGCAGTACTTC.